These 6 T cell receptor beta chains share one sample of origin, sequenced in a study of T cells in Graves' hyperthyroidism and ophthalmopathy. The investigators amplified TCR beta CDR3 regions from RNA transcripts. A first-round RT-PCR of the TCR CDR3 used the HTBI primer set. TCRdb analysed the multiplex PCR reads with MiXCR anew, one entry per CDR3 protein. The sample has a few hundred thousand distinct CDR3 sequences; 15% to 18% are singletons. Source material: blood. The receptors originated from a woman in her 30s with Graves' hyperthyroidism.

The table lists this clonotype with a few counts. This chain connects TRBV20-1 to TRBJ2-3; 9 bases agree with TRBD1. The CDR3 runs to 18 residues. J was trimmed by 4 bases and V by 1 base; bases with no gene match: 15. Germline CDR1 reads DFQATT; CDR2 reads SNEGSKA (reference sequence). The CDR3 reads CSARGQGGIYGIADTQYF. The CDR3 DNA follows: TGCAGTGCTAGAGGACAGGGGGGAATATATGGCATTGCAGATACGCAGTATTTT.

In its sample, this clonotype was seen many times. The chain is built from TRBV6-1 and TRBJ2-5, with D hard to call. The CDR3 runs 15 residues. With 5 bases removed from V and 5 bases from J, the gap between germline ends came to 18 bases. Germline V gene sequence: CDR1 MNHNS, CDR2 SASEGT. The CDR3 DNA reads TGTGCCAGCAGTTTCACCGACGAACACCGGGAGACCCAGTACTTC. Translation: CASSFTDEHRETQYF.

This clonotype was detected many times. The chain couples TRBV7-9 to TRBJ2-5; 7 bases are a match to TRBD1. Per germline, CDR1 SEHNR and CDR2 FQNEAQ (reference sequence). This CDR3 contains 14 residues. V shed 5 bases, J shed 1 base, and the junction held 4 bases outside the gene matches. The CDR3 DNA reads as TGTGCCAGCAGCACCTACAGGGGCCAAGAGACCCAGTACTTC. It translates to CASSTYRGQETQYF.

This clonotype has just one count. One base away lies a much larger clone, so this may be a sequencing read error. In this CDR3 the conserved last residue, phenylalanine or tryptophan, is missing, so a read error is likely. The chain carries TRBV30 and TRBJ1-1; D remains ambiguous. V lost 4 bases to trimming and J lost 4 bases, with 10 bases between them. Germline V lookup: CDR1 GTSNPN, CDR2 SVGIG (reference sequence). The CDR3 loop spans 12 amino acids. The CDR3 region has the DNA TGTGCCTGGATCCAGGATATCACTGAAGCTTTCCTT. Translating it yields CAWIQDITEAFL.

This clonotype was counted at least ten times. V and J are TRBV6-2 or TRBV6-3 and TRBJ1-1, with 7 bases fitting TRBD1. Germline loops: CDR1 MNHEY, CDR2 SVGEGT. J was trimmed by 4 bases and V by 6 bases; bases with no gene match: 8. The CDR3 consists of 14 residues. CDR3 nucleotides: TGTGCCAGCAGCCGTACAGGGGAGGGCACTGAAGCTTTCTTT. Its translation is CASSRTGEGTEAFF.

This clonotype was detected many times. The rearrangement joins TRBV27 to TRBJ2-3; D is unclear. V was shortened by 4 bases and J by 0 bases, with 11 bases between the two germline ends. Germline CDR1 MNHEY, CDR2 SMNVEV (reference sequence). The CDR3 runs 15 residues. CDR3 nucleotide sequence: TGTGCCAGCAGTTCAGGAATCCTAAGCACAGATACGCAGTATTTT. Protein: CASSSGILSTDTQYF.